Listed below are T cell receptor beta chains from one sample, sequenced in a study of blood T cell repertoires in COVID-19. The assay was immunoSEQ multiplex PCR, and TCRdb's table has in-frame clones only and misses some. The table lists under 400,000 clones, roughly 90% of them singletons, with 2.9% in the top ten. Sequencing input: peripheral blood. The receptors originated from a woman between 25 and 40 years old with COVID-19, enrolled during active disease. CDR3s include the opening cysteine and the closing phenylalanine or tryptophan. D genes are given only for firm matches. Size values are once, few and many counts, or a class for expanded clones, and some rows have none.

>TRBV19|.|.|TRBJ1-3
TGTGCCAGTAGTATTCTAGGGGGAGACATCGGAAACACCATATATTTT
CASSILGGDIGNTIYF
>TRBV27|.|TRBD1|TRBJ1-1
TGTGCCAGCAGTTTATCGAGGACAGGGGGCACTGAAGCTTTCTTT
CASSLSRTGGTEAFF
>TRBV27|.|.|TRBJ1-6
TGTGCCAGCAGATATGGGCAGGGGAATTCACCCCTCCACTTT
CASRYGQGNSPLHF
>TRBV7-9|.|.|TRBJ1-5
TGTGCCAGCAGCTTAGCTTGGCTTTGGCATTTT
CASSLAWLWHF
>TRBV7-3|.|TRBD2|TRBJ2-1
TGTGCCAGCACTTCCGGGGCTAGCGGGCACAATGAGCAGTTCTTC
CASTSGASGHNEQFF
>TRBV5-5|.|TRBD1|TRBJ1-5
TGTGCCAGCAGCTTGTCGGGACAGGCGGGGCAGCCCCAGCATTTT
CASSLSGQAGQPQHF
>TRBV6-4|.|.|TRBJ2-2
TGTGCCAGTTCTGAGGGAGAAACCGGGGAGCTGTTTTTT
CASSEGETGELFF
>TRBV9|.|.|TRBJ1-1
TGTGCCAGCAGCCGATCGGGGGGCCGTGGGACTGAAGCTTTCTTT
CASSRSGGRGTEAFF
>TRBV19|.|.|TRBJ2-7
TGTGCCAGTAGTCCGGGACAACCCTCCTACGAGCAGTACTTC
CASSPGQPSYEQYF
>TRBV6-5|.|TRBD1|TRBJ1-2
TGTGCCAGCAGTCTATACAGGGGGCCCGACTATGGCTACACCTTC
CASSLYRGPDYGYTF
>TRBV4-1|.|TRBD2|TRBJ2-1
TGCGCCAGCAGCCAATTCGCTAGCGGGAGTGAGTATGAGCAGTTCTTC
CASSQFASGSEYEQFF
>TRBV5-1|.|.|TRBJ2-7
TGCGCCAGCAGCCCAACACAGCAACCCTCCTACGAGCAGTACTTC
CASSPTQQPSYEQYF
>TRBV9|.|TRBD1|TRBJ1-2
TGTGCCAGCAGCGCCAATCCCGGGACAGGGTATGGCTACACCTTC
CASSANPGTGYGYTF
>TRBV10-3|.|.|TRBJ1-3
TGTGCCATCAGTGAGATCGGTGAAGGAAACACCATATATTTT
CAISEIGEGNTIYF
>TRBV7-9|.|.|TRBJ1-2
TGTGCCAGCAGCTTAGTCTCCCCGGCAGAAGCGGGTGGCTACACCTTC
CASSLVSPAEAGGYTF
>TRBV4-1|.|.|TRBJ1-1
TGCGCCAGCAGCGCTCAGGGACAACGGCAAGGGACTGAAGCTTTCTTT
CASSAQGQRQGTEAFF
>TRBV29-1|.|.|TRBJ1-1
TGCAGCGTTGGCCCTACGCGTGGGGGGGAGACTGAAGCTTTCTTT
CSVGPTRGGETEAFF
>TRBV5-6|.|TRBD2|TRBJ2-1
TGTGCCAGCAGCTTAACGGGAGGGGCCGGGGCCTACAATGAGCAGTTCTTC
CASSLTGGAGAYNEQFF
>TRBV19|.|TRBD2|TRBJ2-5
TGTGCCAGTAGTATAGGCGTGAGCGGGAGCGAGACCCAGTACTTC
CASSIGVSGSETQYF
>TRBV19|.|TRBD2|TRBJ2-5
TGTGCCAGTAGCCCCCGGTTAGCGGGAGGAGGTGAGACCCAGTACTTC
CASSPRLAGGGETQYF
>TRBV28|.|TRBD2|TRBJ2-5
TGTGCCAGCAGTTGGGGACTAGCGGGCGGAGGGACCCAGTACTTC
CASSWGLAGGGTQYF
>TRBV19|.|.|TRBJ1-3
TGTGCCAGTAGTATAGACGACATCTCTGGAAACACCATATATTTT
CASSIDDISGNTIYF
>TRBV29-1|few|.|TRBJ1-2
TGCAGCGTTGTAATCGGGGGCTATGGCTACACCTTC
CSVVIGGYGYTF